This is a list of T cell receptor beta chains from one sample in a study of blood T cell repertoires in COVID-19. Clones were read by immunoSEQ multiplex PCR, and TCRdb kept only the in-frame ones, dropping some. The table records about 240,000 clones, 83% of them present only once. The sample comprised PBMCs or T cells enriched from blood (not recorded which). These receptors were obtained from a woman in her thirties or forties who had been exposed to COVID-19. Both conserved end residues are part of each CDR3. The order of the fields is J gene, V gene, clone size, D gene, CDR3 protein, CDR3 DNA. A D gene is named only where the DNA matches it firmly. The size entry is marked missing in some rows and otherwise reads once, few, many or a size class.

TRBJ1-2 | TRBV10-3 | - | - | CAISLGEGEWSYTF | TGTGCCATCAGTCTTGGGGAGGGGGAGTGGAGCTACACCTTC
TRBJ2-1 | TRBV5-5 | - | TRBD2 | CASSLRGLAGYNEQFF | TGTGCCAGCAGCTTGCGGGGACTAGCGGGTTACAATGAGCAGTTCTTC
TRBJ1-6 | TRBV20-1 | - | - | CSASIDRPNSPLHF | TGCAGTGCTAGTATTGACAGACCTAATTCACCCCTCCACTTT
TRBJ1-1 | TRBV2 | few | TRBD1 | CASRRQGFTDTEAFF | TGTGCCAGCAGGAGACAGGGTTTTACGGACACTGAAGCTTTCTTT
TRBJ1-6 | TRBV28 | - | TRBD1 | CASGTPGQGNNSPLHF | TGTGCCAGCGGGACCCCGGGACAGGGTAATAATTCACCCCTCCACTTT
TRBJ1-3 | TRBV13 | once | TRBD1 | CASTLDRGGNTIYF | TGTGCCAGCACCCTTGACAGGGGAGGAAACACCATATATTTT
TRBJ1-6 | TRBV7-6 | few | TRBD1 | CASSAQGALNSPLHF | TGTGCCAGCAGCGCGCAGGGGGCCTTGAATTCACCCCTCCACTTT
TRBJ1-1 | TRBV3-1/TRBV3-2 | - | - | CASSQGAQREAFF | TGTGCCAGCAGCCAAGGGGCTCAAAGAGAAGCTTTCTTT
TRBJ2-1 | TRBV4-1 | once | - | CASSQVYQVNEQFF | TGCGCCAGCAGCCAAGTATACCAGGTCAATGAGCAGTTCTTC
TRBJ1-5 | TRBV19 | - | TRBD1 | CASTGQSNQPQHF | TGTGCCAGTACGGGACAGAGCAATCAGCCCCAGCATTTT
TRBJ1-1 | TRBV28 | - | - | CASSLRQGIKTFF | TGTGCCAGCAGTTTAAGGCAGGGGATAAAAACTTTCTTT
TRBJ2-7 | TRBV7-2 | - | - | CASSSESRQASSYEQYF | TGTGCCAGCAGCTCGGAATCCAGACAGGCAAGCTCCTACGAGCAGTACTTC
TRBJ2-7 | TRBV5-5 | - | - | CASSLQGVSYEQYF | TGTGCCAGCAGCTTGCAGGGTGTCTCCTACGAGCAGTACTTC
TRBJ2-3 | TRBV19 | - | - | CASTGGHTDTQYF | TGTGCCAGTACGGGGGGACACACAGATACGCAGTATTTT
TRBJ2-2 | TRBV7-2 | - | - | CASSLATGRTGELFF | TGTGCCAGCAGCTTAGCCACAGGACGCACCGGGGAGCTGTTTTTT
TRBJ1-2 | TRBV3-1/TRBV3-2 | - | TRBD1 | CASSRLTGSTYGYTF | TGTGCCAGCAGCCGACTGACAGGGTCTACCTATGGCTACACCTTC
TRBJ1-2 | TRBV6-4 | - | TRBD1 | CASSAQGGRGYTF | TGTGCCAGCAGTGCCCAGGGGGGTAGAGGCTACACCTTC
TRBJ1-2 | TRBV6-5 | once | - | CASSSRLGVYGYTF | TGTGCCAGCAGTTCAAGACTGGGTGTCTATGGCTACACCTTC
TRBJ2-2 | TRBV5-4 | - | TRBD1 | CASSGLRDRGRLTGELFF | TGTGCCAGCAGCGGTCTCCGGGACAGGGGGCGATTGACCGGGGAGCTGTTTTTT
TRBJ2-2 | TRBV7-2 | - | TRBD2 | CASSIGLAGGELFF | TGTGCCAGCAGCATCGGACTAGCGGGGGGGGAGCTGTTTTTT
TRBJ1-6 | TRBV28 | - | TRBD1 | CASSPGTGRAPLHF | TGTGCCAGCAGTCCCGGGACAGGGAGGGCACCCCTCCACTTT
TRBJ2-4 | TRBV28 | once | - | CSISSPGILAKNIQYF | TGTTCCATTTCGTCCCCAGGGATCCTAGCCAAAAACATTCAGTACTTC
TRBJ2-5 | TRBV5-6 | - | TRBD2 | CASSLVLAGGVQETQYF | TGTGCCAGCAGCTTGGTACTAGCGGGGGGCGTCCAAGAGACCCAGTACTTC
TRBJ2-1 | TRBV7-3 | - | TRBD2 | CASSPTSGVRGEQFF | TGTGCCAGCAGCCCTACTAGCGGGGTTCGTGGTGAGCAGTTCTTC
TRBJ1-4 | TRBV5-1 | once | - | CASTIGVANEKLFF | TGCGCCAGCACCATCGGGGTAGCTAATGAAAAACTGTTTTTT
TRBJ2-3 | TRBV30 | - | - | CAWSGVRDTQYF | TGTGCCTGGAGTGGGGTGAGGGATACGCAGTATTTT
TRBJ1-5 | TRBV21-1 | - | - | CASSKEDRNQPQHF | TGTGCCAGCAGCAAAGAAGACAGGAATCAGCCCCAGCATTTT
TRBJ1-2 | TRBV30 | once | - | CALSKGRDYGYTF | TGTGCCCTATCAAAAGGGCGGGACTATGGCTACACCTTC
TRBJ2-7 | TRBV18 | - | - | CASSPTDAYEQYF | TGTGCCAGCTCACCGACAGACGCCTACGAGCAGTACTTC
TRBJ2-3 | TRBV9 | - | - | CASSVVSGSTDTQYF | TGTGCCAGCAGCGTAGTTTCGGGTAGCACAGATACGCAGTATTTT
TRBJ1-4 | TRBV18 | - | - | CASSPRSGANEKLFF | TGTGCCAGCTCACCAAGGTCCGGGGCTAATGAAAAACTGTTTTTT